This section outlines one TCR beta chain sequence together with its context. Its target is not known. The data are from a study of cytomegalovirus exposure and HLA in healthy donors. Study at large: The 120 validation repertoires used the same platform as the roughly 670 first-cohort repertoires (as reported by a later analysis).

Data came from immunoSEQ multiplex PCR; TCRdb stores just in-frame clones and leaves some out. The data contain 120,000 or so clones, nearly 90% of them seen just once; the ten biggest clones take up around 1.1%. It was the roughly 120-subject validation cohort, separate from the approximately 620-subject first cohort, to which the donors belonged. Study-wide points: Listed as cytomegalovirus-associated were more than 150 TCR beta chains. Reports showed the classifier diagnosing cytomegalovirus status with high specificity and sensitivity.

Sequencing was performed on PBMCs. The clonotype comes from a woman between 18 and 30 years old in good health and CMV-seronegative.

As DNA, the CDR3 is TGTGCCAGCAGTCAGGGACAGCTTAACTATGGCTACACCTTC. Translation gives CASSQGQLNYGYTF. The V call is TRBV28, the J call TRBJ1-2; 7 nucleotides align to TRBD1. The V and J ends lost 5 bases and 1 base, in that order; junction bases with no gene match: 4. The CDR3 spans 14 residues. Germline CDR1 MDHEN, CDR2 SYDVKM.